Below are 28 T cell receptor beta chains sequenced from a single sample in a study of cytomegalovirus exposure and HLA in healthy donors. Produced via immunoSEQ multiplex PCR; TCRdb's table is partial and in-frame only. Among around 150,000 clones listed, around 90% were seen once. Material for sequencing was PBMCs. These receptors all come from a woman aged 18-29 years in good health and CMV-seropositive.

This chain links TRBV28 with TRBJ2-1, with D possibly TRBD1 on 5 matching bases. This CDR3 region has 14 residues. V was clipped by 3 bases and J by 3 bases, with 9 bases between them. Germline values: CDR1 MDHEN, CDR2 SYDVKM. This chain's CDR3 is CASSLGRIYNEQFF. The CDR3 DNA follows: TGTGCCAGCAGTTTGGGGCGGATCTACAATGAGCAGTTCTTC. Using reference TRBV28 and TRBJ2-1 for the parts outside the CDR3, the full variable domain is DVKVTQSSRYLVKRTGEKVFLECVQDMDHENMFWYRQDPGLGLRLIYFSYDVKMKEKGDIPEGYSVSREKKERFSLILESASTNQTSMYLCASSLGRIYNEQFFGPGTRLTVL.

This rearrangement joins TRBV30 to TRBJ1-5, with 10 bases identical to TRBD1. The CDR3 consists of 16 residues. V lost 3 bases to trimming and J lost 4 bases; unmatched junction nucleotides: 9. Germline V gene sequence: CDR1 GTSNPN, CDR2 SVGIG (reference sequence). CDR3 nucleotide sequence: TGTGCCTGGAGCAACCGGACAGGGGGTTATAATCAGCCCCAGCATTTT. It specifies CAWSNRTGGYNQPQHF.

The chain has TRBV25-1 and TRBJ2-7, with a weak D call TRBD2 (5 bases). Trimming took off 1 base at V and 6 bases at J, with 10 bases between the two ends. Germline V gene sequence: CDR1 MGHDK, CDR2 SYGVNS. The CDR3 is 13 amino acids. CDR3 protein: CASSESPAGEQYF. Written as DNA, the CDR3 is TGTGCCAGCAGTGAATCCCCCGCGGGCGAGCAGTACTTC.

The chain combines TRBV5-6 with TRBJ2-1, with D possibly matching TRBD2 (7 bases). V lost 0 bases, J lost 7 bases, and 17 bases lay in between. CDR3 length equals 16 residues. CDR1 and CDR2 (germline): SGHDT, YYEEEE. The DNA for the CDR3 is TGTGCCAGCAGCTTGGTGTGGCGCGGGGGCGCGAATGAGCAGTTCTTC. Protein: CASSLVWRGGANEQFF.

The V and J genes are TRBV7-9 and TRBJ2-1; D remains unclear. V was pared by 5 bases and J by 2 bases, with 16 bases between. This CDR3 is 16 amino acids long. Germline assignment: CDR1 SEHNR and CDR2 FQNEAQ (reference sequence). This CDR3 reads CASSPRARLAYNEQFF. Written as DNA, the CDR3 is TGTGCCAGCAGCCCACGTGCGAGGCTCGCCTACAATGAGCAGTTCTTC.

This chain joins TRBV4-1 and TRBJ2-4, with TRBD2 as a possible D gene (6 bases). The germline V gene encodes CDR1 MGHRA and CDR2 YSYEKL. CDR3 length: 17 residues. V lost 0 bases and J lost 1, with 13 bases in between. CDR3 loop: CASSQDRGGEAKNIQYF. CDR3 coding DNA: TGCGCCAGCAGCCAAGATCGTGGAGGGGAGGCCAAAAACATTCAGTACTTC.

The chain combines TRBV7-9 with TRBJ1-5; tentative D call: TRBD1 (5 bases). Germline CDR1 SEHNR, CDR2 FQNEAQ (reference sequence). The CDR3 spans 15 residues. V was cut by 4 bases and J by 2 bases, with 12 bases left in between. The CDR3 spells CASSSSQGGNQPQHF. In DNA form, the CDR3 reads TGTGCCAGCAGCTCAAGCCAGGGCGGCAATCAGCCCCAGCATTTT.

This clone was observed a single time. The chain combines TRBV5-1 with TRBJ2-7; weak D call: TRBD2 (6 bases). The V end was cut by 0 bases, the J end by 6 bases, with 13 bases between. The CDR3 sequence is 14 residues long. CDR1 and CDR2 from the germline V gene are SGHRS and YFSETQ. The CDR3 is CASSLVTGETEQYF. CDR3 sequence (DNA): TGCGCCAGCAGCTTGGTTACGGGAGAGACCGAGCAGTACTTC.

The chain joins TRBV6-6 to TRBJ2-7; 7 bases match TRBD1. Germline V gene sequence: CDR1 MNHNY, CDR2 SVGAGI (reference sequence). With V trimmed by 4 bases and J by 2 bases, 2 bases remained unmatched. The CDR3 length is 13 residues. CDR3 nucleotide sequence: TGTGCCAGCAGTTGGGACAGAACCTACGAGCAGTACTTC. The encoded protein is CASSWDRTYEQYF.

The chain is built from TRBV4-1 and TRBJ2-3, with 7 bases lining up with TRBD1. The CDR3 has 16 residues. After removal of 3 bases from V and 4 bases from J, the junction contained 10 bases not matched to a gene. In germline, CDR1 is MGHRA, CDR2 YSYEKL. CDR3 DNA: TGCGCCAGCAGCCACGGTGGACGGACAGGAGCAGATACGCAGTATTTT. Residues: CASSHGGRTGADTQYF.

CDR3: CASLGPERRGNTIYF. Written as DNA, the CDR3 is TGTGCCAGTCTCGGTCCGGAGCGGCGGGGAAACACCATATATTTT. The chain couples TRBV6-1 to TRBJ1-3; D gene unclear. Germline V gene lookup returns CDR1 MNHNS and CDR2 SASEGT. The V gene lost 9 bases and the J gene lost 4 bases, with 19 bases spanning the gap. There are 15 residues in the CDR3.

The rearrangement uses TRBV7-2 and TRBJ2-7, with D possibly being TRBD2 (5 bases). V was clipped by 8 bases and J by 7 bases, with 18 bases between them. CDR1 SGHTA and CDR2 FQGNSA come from the germline V gene. CDR3 size: 13 residues. CDR3 in amino acids: CASSRAAAPEQYF. The CDR3 nucleotides read TGTGCCAGCTCGCGGGCGGCGGCCCCAGAGCAGTACTTC.

This clone occurred once. The chain couples TRBV5-6 to TRBJ2-5; TRBD1 matches at 11 bases. V lost 3 bases to trimming and J lost 5 bases; unmatched junction nucleotides: 6. CDR1 is SGHDT, CDR2 YYEEEE, per germline. CDR3 length: 15 residues. CDR3 sequence: CASSSGQGAGETQYF. CDR3 nucleotides: TGTGCCAGCAGCTCCGGACAGGGGGCAGGGGAGACCCAGTACTTC.

This chain links TRBV10-3 with TRBJ2-1; tentatively, D is TRBD2 (7 bases). The V end was cut by 6 bases, the J end by 0 bases, with 12 bases between. The CDR3 spans 15 residues. The germline V gene has CDR1 ENHRY and CDR2 SYGVKD. This CDR3 is CAIRERDNSYNEQFF. DNA for the CDR3: TGTGCCATCAGAGAGCGGGACAACTCCTACAATGAGCAGTTCTTC.

The chain is built from TRBV20-1 and TRBJ1-1, with D uncertain. CDR1 DFQATT and CDR2 SNEGSKA come from the germline V gene (reference sequence). The CDR3 is 11 residues long. The CDR3 sequence is CKLAGNTEAFF. In DNA form, the CDR3 reads TGCAAACTGGCGGGTAACACTGAAGCTTTCTTT.

The V and J genes are TRBV29-1 and TRBJ1-1, with D possibly matching TRBD1 (6 bases). This CDR3 spans 13 amino acids. V was pared by 3 bases and J by 7 bases, with 15 bases between. CDR1 is SQVTM, CDR2 ANQGSEA, per germline. The CDR3 coding sequence is TGCAGCGTTGAGGCCCAAGGGGGATATGAAGCTTTCTTT. Its protein is CSVEAQGGYEAFF.

The V and J genes are TRBV30 and TRBJ1-1; D gene ambiguous. The CDR3 runs 14 residues. CDR1 is GTSNPN, CDR2 SVGIG, per germline (reference sequence). V was trimmed by 3 bases and J by 8 bases, leaving 19 bases between them. The CDR3 DNA reads TGTGCCTGGAGGACCAACATCGGGGTTTCCGAAGCTTTCTTT. It yields the protein CAWRTNIGVSEAFF.

The chain employs TRBV13 and TRBJ2-3; 9 nucleotides agree with TRBD2. This CDR3 spans 18 amino acids. Germline CDR1 PRHDT, CDR2 FYEKMQ (reference sequence). Trimming at V came to 3 bases and at J to 3 bases, leaving 13 bases not matched to a gene. This CDR3 reads CASSFGLAPNRGTDTQYF. CDR3 DNA sequence: TGTGCCAGCAGCTTCGGACTAGCGCCCAACCGAGGGACAGATACGCAGTATTTT. The whole variable domain, remainder taken from reference TRBV13 and TRBJ2-3, is AAGVIQSPRHLIKEKRETATLKCYPIPRHDTVYWYQQGPGQDPQFLISFYEKMQSDKGSIPDRFSAQQFSDYHSELNMSSLELGDSALYFCASSFGLAPNRGTDTQYFGPGTRLTVL.

The chain combines TRBV7-2 with TRBJ2-3; TRBD1 might be the D (6 bases). The germline V gene encodes CDR1 SGHTA and CDR2 FQGNSA. CDR3 length: 15 residues. V lost 1 base and J 1 base, leaving 9 bases between the germline ends. The CDR3 region is CASSLVGARTDTQYF. The DNA of the CDR3 is TGTGCCAGCAGCTTAGTGGGGGCCCGCACAGATACGCAGTATTTT.

This clone has just a few counts. The gene calls are TRBV7-9 and TRBJ1-2; no reliable D call. Germline CDR1 is SEHNR and CDR2 is FQNEAQ (reference sequence). The V end lost 5 bases, the J end lost 1 base, and 8 bases lay between the germline ends. The CDR3 extends over 13 amino acids. CDR3 in DNA: TGTGCCAGCAGCCTGGCAGTTAACTATGGCTACACCTTC. Protein product: CASSLAVNYGYTF.

CDR3 region: CASSPPSGGSTDTQYF. The CDR3 DNA follows: TGTGCCAGCAGCCCGCCTAGCGGGGGAAGCACAGATACGCAGTATTTT. The chain uses TRBV7-9 and TRBJ2-3; 10 nucleotides agree with TRBD2. Germline V CDR1 and CDR2: SEHNR, FQNEAQ (reference sequence). The CDR3 spans 16 residues. V shed 5 bases and J 0 bases; nucleotides not matched to a gene: 5.

This clone has only a few counts. The chain is built from TRBV2 and TRBJ2-5; D unresolved. The CDR3 consists of 11 residues. V lost 3 bases to trimming and J lost 4 bases, with 3 bases between them. CDR1 and CDR2 from the germline V gene are SNHLY and FYNNEI. CDR3 amino acids: CASSERETQYF. In DNA form, the CDR3 reads TGTGCCAGCAGTGAGAGAGAGACCCAGTACTTC.

A single count supports this clone. J is TRBJ2-1 and V is TRBV9; 11 bases map to TRBD2. This CDR3 has 15 residues. The J segment lost 4 bases and the V segment lost 2 bases, leaving 2 bases of the junction unmatched. Germline V gene data show CDR1 as SGDLS and CDR2 as YYNGEE. CDR3 residues: CASSVGTSGYNEQFF. For the CDR3, the DNA is TGTGCCAGCAGCGTGGGGACTAGCGGATACAATGAGCAGTTCTTC.

This clone was found a few times. The gene calls are TRBV2 and TRBJ1-2, with D hard to call. This CDR3 spans 14 amino acids. From germline, CDR1 is SNHLY and CDR2 FYNNEI. Deletions cut 11 bases from V and 0 bases from J, with 16 bases between. CDR3 in DNA: TGTGCCGGCCAAAGGGAGGTCGCTAACTATGGCTACACCTTC. Translated, it gives CAGQREVANYGYTF.

This clone showed up just once. V gene TRBV2 combines with J gene TRBJ2-7, with D maybe TRBD2 (6 bases). This CDR3 has 15 residues. Germline V gene sequence: CDR1 SNHLY, CDR2 FYNNEI. V was shortened by 6 bases and J by 6 bases, with 21 bases between the two germline ends. The chain's CDR3 is CASSAGRQSHPEQYF. The CDR3 DNA reads as TGTGCCAGCAGCGCTGGGAGGCAGTCCCACCCCGAGCAGTACTTC.

The V and J genes are TRBV9 and TRBJ2-5; TRBD1 might be the D (6 bases). This CDR3 has 13 amino acids. The V and J ends lost 2 bases and 2 bases respectively, with 7 bases between them. Germline CDR1 SGDLS, CDR2 YYNGEE. The CDR3 here is CASSVGQQETQYF. For the CDR3, the DNA is TGTGCCAGCAGCGTTGGACAGCAAGAGACCCAGTACTTC.

The V and J genes are TRBV28 and TRBJ2-1; 7 nucleotides match TRBD2. The CDR3 is 15 amino acids. The germline CDR1 and CDR2 sequences are MDHEN and SYDVKM. Trimming removed 3 bases from V and 6 bases from J; junction bases left unmatched: 8. The CDR3, as DNA: TGTGCCAGCAGTTTTGGGTGGGAGGGCCTCAATGAGCAGTTCTTC. Amino acid sequence: CASSFGWEGLNEQFF.

The genes are TRBV29-1 and TRBJ2-3, with D perhaps matching TRBD2 (6 bases). The germline CDR1 and CDR2 sequences are SQVTM and ANQGSEA. The CDR3 runs 14 residues. Trimming pared 5 bases from V and 0 bases from J, leaving 12 bases between. The CDR3 coding sequence is TGCAGCGTTCAACGGGGGACTAGCACAGATACGCAGTATTTT. Amino acids: CSVQRGTSTDTQYF.